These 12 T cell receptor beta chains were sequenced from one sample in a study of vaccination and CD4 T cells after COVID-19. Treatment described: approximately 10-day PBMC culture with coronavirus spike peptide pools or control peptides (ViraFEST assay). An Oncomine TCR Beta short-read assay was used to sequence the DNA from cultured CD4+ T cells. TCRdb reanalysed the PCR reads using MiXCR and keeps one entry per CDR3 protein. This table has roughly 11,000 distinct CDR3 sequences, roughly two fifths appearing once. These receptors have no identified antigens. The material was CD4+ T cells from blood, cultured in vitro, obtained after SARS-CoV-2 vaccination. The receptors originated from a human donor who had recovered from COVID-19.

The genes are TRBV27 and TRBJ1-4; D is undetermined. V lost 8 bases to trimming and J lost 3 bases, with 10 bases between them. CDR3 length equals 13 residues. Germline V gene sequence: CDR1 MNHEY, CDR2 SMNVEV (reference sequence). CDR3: CASHAPANEKLFF. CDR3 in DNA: TGTGCCAGCCACGCTCCCGCTAATGAAAAACTGTTTTTT.

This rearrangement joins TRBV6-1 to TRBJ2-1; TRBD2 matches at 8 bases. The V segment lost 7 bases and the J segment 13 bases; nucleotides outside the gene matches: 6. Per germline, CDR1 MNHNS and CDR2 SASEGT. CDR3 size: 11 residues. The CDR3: CASTAGGIQFF. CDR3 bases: TGTGCCAGCACCGCGGGGGGAATACAGTTCTTC.

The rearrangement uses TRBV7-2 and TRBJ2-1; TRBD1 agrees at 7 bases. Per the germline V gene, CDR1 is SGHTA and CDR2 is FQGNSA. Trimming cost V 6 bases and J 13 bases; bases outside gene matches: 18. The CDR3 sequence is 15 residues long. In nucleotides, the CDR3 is TGTGCCAGCAGTCGTAACACCGGGACAGCAGAGGGACAGTTCTTC. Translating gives CASSRNTGTAEGQFF.

CDR3 protein: CASSLLTGTENYGYTF. The CDR3 DNA follows: TGTGCCAGCAGCTTATTAACAGGGACTGAGAACTATGGCTACACCTTC. V is TRBV7-8 and J is TRBJ1-2; possibly TRBD1 for D (6 bases). CDR1 is SGHVS and CDR2 is FQNEAQ in the germline V gene. V gave up 2 bases and J gave up 2 bases, with 15 bases separating them. This CDR3 has 16 amino acids.

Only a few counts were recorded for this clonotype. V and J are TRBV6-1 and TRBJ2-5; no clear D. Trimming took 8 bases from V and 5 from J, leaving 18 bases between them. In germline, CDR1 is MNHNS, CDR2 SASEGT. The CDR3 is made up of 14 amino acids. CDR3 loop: CASGLIGREETQYF. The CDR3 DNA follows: TGTGCCAGCGGCCTGATTGGCCGCGAGGAGACCCAGTACTTC.

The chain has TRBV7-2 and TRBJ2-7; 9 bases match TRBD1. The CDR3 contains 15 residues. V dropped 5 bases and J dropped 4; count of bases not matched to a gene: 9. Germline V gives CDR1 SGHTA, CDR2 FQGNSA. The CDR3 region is CASSRPGQGYYEQYF. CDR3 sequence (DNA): TGTGCCAGCAGCCGGCCGGGACAGGGCTATTACGAGCAGTACTTC.

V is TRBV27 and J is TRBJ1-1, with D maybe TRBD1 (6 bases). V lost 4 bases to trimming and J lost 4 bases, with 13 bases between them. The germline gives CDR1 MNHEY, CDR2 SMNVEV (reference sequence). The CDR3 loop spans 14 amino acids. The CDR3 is CASSSSGGGTEAFF. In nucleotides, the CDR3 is TGTGCCAGCAGTTCCTCGGGGGGCGGCACTGAAGCTTTCTTT.

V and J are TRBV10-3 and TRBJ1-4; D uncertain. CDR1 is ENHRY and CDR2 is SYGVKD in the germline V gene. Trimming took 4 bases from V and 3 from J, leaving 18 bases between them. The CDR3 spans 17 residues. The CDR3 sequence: CAISGPTLVMANEKLFF. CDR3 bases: TGTGCCATCAGTGGACCAACCCTGGTCATGGCTAATGAAAAACTGTTTTTT.

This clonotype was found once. The CDR3 DNA sequence: TGTGCCAGTACAATAGGTGGGTCGGGGGCTCAGCCCCAGCATTTT. It codes for CASTIGGSGAQPQHF. The gene calls are TRBV28 and TRBJ1-5, with a tentative D call TRBD1 (6 bases). Germline loops: CDR1 MDHEN, CDR2 SYDVKM. The CDR3 covers 15 residues. V was clipped by 9 bases and J by 6 bases, with 21 bases between them. Complete variable domain (other parts from reference TRBV28 and TRBJ1-5): DVKVTQSSRYLVKRTGEKVFLECVQDMDHENMFWYRQDPGLGLRLIYFSYDVKMKEKGDIPEGYSVSREKKERFSLILESASTNQTSMYLCASTIGGSGAQPQHFGDGTRLSIL.

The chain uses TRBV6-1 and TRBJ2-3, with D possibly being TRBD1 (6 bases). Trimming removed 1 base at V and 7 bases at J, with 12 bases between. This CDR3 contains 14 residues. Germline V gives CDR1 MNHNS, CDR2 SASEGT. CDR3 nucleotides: TGTGCCAGCAGTGAAGGGGGGCCGGTAAATACGCAGTATTTT. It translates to CASSEGGPVNTQYF.

CDR3 sequence reads: CASSVDWAPYEQYF. CDR3 DNA sequence: TGTGCCAGTAGTGTCGATTGGGCGCCTTACGAGCAGTACTTC. V is TRBV19 and J is TRBJ2-7; D not resolved. Germline V gene sequence: CDR1 LNHDA, CDR2 SQIVND (reference sequence). This CDR3 is built from 14 residues. V lost 5 bases and J lost 4, with 15 bases in between.

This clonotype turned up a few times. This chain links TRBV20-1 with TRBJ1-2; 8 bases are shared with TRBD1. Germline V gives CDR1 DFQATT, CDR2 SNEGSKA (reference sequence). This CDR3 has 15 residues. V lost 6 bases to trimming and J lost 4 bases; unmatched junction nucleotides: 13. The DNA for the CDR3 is TGCAGTGCCACACGGGACAGGCCACCGGGCTATGGCTACACCTTC. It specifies CSATRDRPPGYGYTF.